The 2 T cell receptor beta chains in this list originate from one sample, sequenced in a study of T-cell memory formation after mild COVID-19. TCRdb called the 5' RACE reads again in MiXCR, with one record for every CDR3 protein. The data hold fewer than 300,000 distinct CDR3 sequences, with about a sixth observed a single time. Sequencing was done on a sample of PBMCs or a T cell subset sorted from them (not recorded which). These receptors originate from a man between 18 and 35 years old who had mild COVID-19 (a few samples of this study predate the infection). Cell type and time point are not known.

This clonotype was detected ten times or more. Its ends do not fully match the called genes, so a read error is possible. The chain carries TRBV4-1 and TRBJ1-1; 9 nucleotides align to TRBD1. Germline lookup yields CDR1 MGHRA and CDR2 YSYEKL. CDR3 length: 12 residues. The CDR3 here is CASSLQQGAEVF. In DNA, the CDR3 is TGCGCCAGCAGCCTCCAACAGGGGGCCGAGGTCTTT.

The CDR3 DNA is TGTGCCACCAGCCCTTCCGGCGGCACAGATACGCAGTATTTT. This encodes CATSPSGGTDTQYF. The genes are TRBV24-1 and TRBJ2-3; D is uncertain. CDR1 KGHDR and CDR2 SFDVKD come from the germline V gene. The length of the CDR3 is 14 residues. V dropped 7 bases and J dropped 1 base, with 11 bases sitting between them.